Presented here are 32 T cell receptor beta chains from one specimen sequenced in a study of CD8+CD57+ T cells in acquired aplastic anemia (dated by TCRdb to the late 2010s). TCRdb lists the instrument as Illumina HiSeq 2000. Genomic DNA was used as template for profiling of TCR beta VDJ combinations and CDR3 sequences. TCRdb reanalyzed the raw reads on its own, using fastp at Q25 for trimming and MiXCR for clone calling, and kept in-frame beta chains. Rows with a matching CDR3 protein are joined into one entry that keeps the most common DNA and genes. The table for this sample lists some 200,000 distinct CDR3 sequences; 30% to 40% of them were counted only once. The top ten clonotypes cover 0.95% to 1.3% of the sample. Sequencing used sorted CD4+, CD8+, or CD8+CD57+ T cells (not recorded which) from PBMCs. The receptors shown here come from a human donor in good health, serving as a control.

This chain uses TRBV29-1 with TRBJ1-6, with D unresolved. The ends were cut back, 7 bases at V and 10 bases at J, with 17 bases in the middle. CDR3 length equals 13 residues. CDR1 and CDR2 (germline): SQVTM, ANQGSEA. The CDR3 reads CSAAIGSSSPLHF. CDR3 bases: TGCAGCGCCGCAATAGGAAGTTCATCACCCCTCCACTTT.

This clonotype counts as medium-sized (0.01 to 0.1%). V is TRBV19 and J is TRBJ1-6; TRBD1 agrees at 8 bases. Trimming at V came to 7 bases and at J to 10 bases, leaving 9 bases not matched to a gene. The CDR3 extends over 14 amino acids. Germline CDR1 LNHDA, CDR2 SQIVND (reference sequence). The CDR3 sequence: CASTGTGYRSPLHF. The CDR3 region has the DNA TGTGCCAGTACCGGGACAGGCTATCGGTCACCCCTCCACTTT. The entire variable domain, with the rest obtained from reference TRBV19 and TRBJ1-6, is as follows: DGGITQSPKYLFRKEGQNVTLSCEQNLNHDAMYWYRQDPGQGLRLIYYSQIVNDFQKGDIAEGYSVSREKKESFPLTVTSAQKNPTAFYLCASTGTGYRSPLHFGNGTRLTVT.

Comment on this clonotype: A much larger clone sits a single nucleotide away, making a read error possible. The genes are TRBV2 and TRBJ1-4, with TRBD1 matching 7 bases. The CDR3 has 16 amino acids. Germline CDR1 and CDR2: SNHLY and FYNNEI. The V and J ends lost 6 bases and 12 bases, in that order; junction bases with no gene match: 19. CDR3: CASRDQTGFHWEQLFF. The CDR3 DNA reads TGTGCCAGCAGGGACCAGACAGGGTTTCATTGGGAACAACTGTTTTTT.

The rearrangement uses TRBV10-3 and TRBJ2-5; 7 positions agree with TRBD1. V lost 10 bases to trimming and J lost 1 base; unmatched junction nucleotides: 9. The CDR3 loop spans 14 amino acids. CDR1 and CDR2 from the germline V gene are ENHRY and SYGVKD. The CDR3 loop is CATGLDRAQETQYF. In nucleotides, the CDR3 is TGTGCCACCGGATTAGACAGGGCCCAAGAGACCCAGTACTTC.

This clonotype was seen more than once but under ten times. The rearrangement links TRBV4-2 to TRBJ1-2, with D tentatively TRBD1 (5 bases). The germline V gene encodes CDR1 LGHNA and CDR2 YNFKEQ. This CDR3 spans 16 amino acids. V was cut by 4 bases and J by 4 bases, with 19 bases left in between. The DNA for the CDR3 is TGTGCCAGCAGCCCGAACGCTGGGACGGAGCGCTATGGCTACACCTTC. Protein: CASSPNAGTERYGYTF.

There are many counts of this clonotype. The V call is TRBV29-1, the J call TRBJ1-2, with a possible D match to TRBD1 (5 bases). The CDR3 loop spans 12 amino acids. Germline assignment: CDR1 SQVTM and CDR2 ANQGSEA. The V end lost 4 bases, the J end lost 4 bases, and 10 bases lay between the germline ends. The chain's CDR3 is CSVVGDAYGYTF. The CDR3 nucleotides are TGCAGCGTTGTGGGGGACGCCTATGGCTACACCTTC.

At least ten counts were recorded for this clonotype. The chain combines TRBV7-2 with TRBJ2-7, with D uncertain. Germline V gives CDR1 SGHTA, CDR2 FQGNSA. Trimming left V 5 bases short and J 6 bases short, with 11 bases between. The length of the CDR3 is 12 residues. CDR3 loop: CASSGRVSEQYF. For the CDR3, the DNA is TGTGCCAGCAGCGGAAGGGTATCCGAGCAGTACTTC.

This clonotype was counted at least ten times. The rearrangement joins TRBV7-2 to TRBJ2-2; 10 bases agree with TRBD1. Germline V lookup: CDR1 SGHTA, CDR2 FQGNSA. The trim removed 2 bases at V and 4 bases at J, leaving 1 base unmatched. This CDR3 is built from 15 residues. The CDR3 region is CASSLRDRGTGELFF. The CDR3 bases are TGTGCCAGCAGCTTAAGGGACAGGGGCACCGGGGAGCTGTTTTTT.

This clonotype was picked up many times. The genes are TRBV7-9 and TRBJ1-1; no clear D gene. Trimming removed 5 bases from V and 1 base from J, with 8 bases in between. The length of the CDR3 is 13 residues. Germline CDR1 SEHNR, CDR2 FQNEAQ (reference sequence). The CDR3 here is CASSQVGNTEAFF. CDR3 DNA: TGTGCCAGCAGCCAGGTCGGGAACACTGAAGCTTTCTTT.

Only a few counts were recorded for this clonotype. This may arise from a read error, as a much more abundant clone is one base away. V is TRBV19 and J is TRBJ1-1, with D perhaps matching TRBD1 (5 bases). CDR3 length: 12 amino acids. Germline CDR1 is LNHDA and CDR2 is SQIVND (reference sequence). The CDR3 protein is CASSSQATGAFF. Here the CDR3 DNA reads TGTGCCAGCTCTTCACAGGCCACTGGAGCTTTCTTT. The variable domain in full, with the rest retrieved from reference TRBV19 and TRBJ1-1, is DGGITQSPKYLFRKEGQNVTLSCEQNLNHDAMYWYRQDPGQGLRLIYYSQIVNDFQKGDIAEGYSVSREKKESFPLTVTSAQKNPTAFYLCASSSQATGAFFGQGTRLTVV.

This clonotype turned up a few times. This chain connects TRBV29-1 to TRBJ2-5, with D unresolved. Germline CDR1 is SQVTM and CDR2 is ANQGSEA. V was trimmed by 4 bases and J by 0 bases, leaving 3 bases between them. This CDR3 region has 11 residues. CDR3 sequence: CSVGHQETQYF. The CDR3 DNA reads TGCAGCGTTGGACACCAAGAGACCCAGTACTTC.

This clonotype was picked up many times. The rearrangement uses TRBV29-1 and TRBJ1-1; D ambiguous. Looked up from germline, CDR1 is SQVTM and CDR2 is ANQGSEA. With 7 bases removed from V and 6 bases from J, the gap between germline ends came to 15 bases. This CDR3 spans 12 amino acids. The CDR3 DNA sequence: TGCAGCGCGGACGGCGGGATGGCTGAAGCTTTCTTT. Translating it yields CSADGGMAEAFF.

This clonotype was seen repeatedly, ten times or more. The chain links TRBV7-3 to TRBJ2-1; D may match TRBD1 or TRBD2 (6 bases each). The CDR3 consists of 15 residues. Germline CDR1 reads SGHTA; CDR2 reads FQGTGA. Trimming left V 4 bases short and J 6 bases short, with 16 bases between. The CDR3 nucleotides read TGTGCCAGCAGCTCGAGGAGGGGGGTCGGCAATGAGCAGTTCTTC. Amino acids: CASSSRRGVGNEQFF.

This clonotype appeared many times. The chain couples TRBV10-3 to TRBJ1-1; 9 bases agree with TRBD1. CDR3 size: 15 residues. Germline lookup yields CDR1 ENHRY and CDR2 SYGVKD. The ends lost 3 bases at V and 1 base at J; junction bases unmatched: 3. CDR3 in amino acids: CAISEQGQGNTEAFF. CDR3 bases: TGTGCCATCAGTGAACAGGGACAGGGGAACACTGAAGCTTTCTTT.

This clonotype was seen at least ten times. This chain joins TRBV29-1 and TRBJ1-2, with TRBD1 as a possible D gene (5 bases). The V end lost 4 bases, the J end lost 6 bases, and 9 bases lay between the germline ends. This CDR3 has 11 amino acids. Looked up from germline, CDR1 is SQVTM and CDR2 is ANQGSEA. CDR3 residues: CSVVGRDGYTF. CDR3 bases: TGCAGCGTTGTTGGCAGGGATGGCTACACCTTC.

Many counts were recorded for this clonotype. The J gene is TRBJ1-2, the V gene TRBV2, with 8 positions matching TRBD1. The CDR3 sequence is 14 residues long. Looked up from germline, CDR1 is SNHLY and CDR2 is FYNNEI. V gave up 4 bases and J gave up 8 bases; unmatched junction bases: 9. CDR3 sequence reads: CASSGMQGAGGYTF. CDR3 coding DNA: TGTGCCAGCAGTGGTATGCAGGGGGCTGGAGGCTACACCTTC.

This clonotype has only a few counts. This chain uses TRBV2 with TRBJ1-5; no reliable D call. Germline loops: CDR1 SNHLY, CDR2 FYNNEI. Deletions cut 1 base from V and 0 bases from J, with 16 bases between. The CDR3 covers 18 residues. The CDR3 loop reads CASSEERARPYSNQPQHF. CDR3 in DNA: TGTGCCAGCAGTGAAGAAAGGGCTCGGCCGTATAGCAATCAGCCCCAGCATTTT.

This chain links TRBV24-1 with TRBJ2-7; D gene ambiguous. The CDR3 runs to 13 residues. Germline V gene sequence: CDR1 KGHDR, CDR2 SFDVKD. V was clipped by 4 bases and J by 6 bases, with 12 bases between them. CDR3 nucleotides: TGTGCCACCAGTGACCCTAACTACGGCGAGCAGTACTTC. It is translated as CATSDPNYGEQYF.

This rearrangement joins TRBV19 to TRBJ1-5; TRBD1 matches at 12 bases. Trimming at V came to 7 bases and at J to 7 bases, leaving 8 bases not matched to a gene. CDR3 size: 15 residues. Germline CDR1 is LNHDA and CDR2 is SQIVND (reference sequence). The CDR3 region has the DNA TGTGCCAGTACCGAAGGGACAGGGGGCTTACAGCCCCAGCATTTT. Translating it yields CASTEGTGGLQPQHF.

This clonotype was counted ten times or more. CDR3 nucleotides: TGCGCCAGCAGCTTGGCCGGTGACGGCGCCTATGGCTACACCTTC. It is translated as CASSLAGDGAYGYTF. V and J are TRBV5-1 and TRBJ1-2; D gene uncertain. The V gene's germline CDR1 is SGHRS and CDR2 YFSETQ. The CDR3 is 15 residues long. V was cut by 0 bases and J by 4 bases, with 13 bases left in between.

This clonotype was counted a few times. The rearrangement uses TRBV30 and TRBJ1-5; possible D gene TRBD1, 5 bases. This CDR3 is 13 amino acids long. The V gene's germline CDR1 is GTSNPN and CDR2 SVGIG (reference sequence). Trimming stripped 0 bases from V and 6 bases from J, with 9 bases between. This chain's CDR3 is CAWSVLGVQPQHF. The CDR3 nucleotides read TGTGCCTGGAGTGTATTGGGGGTTCAGCCCCAGCATTTT.

A few counts support this clonotype. The chain combines TRBV28 with TRBJ1-6; 7 bases are shared with TRBD1. The CDR3 contains 15 residues. V lost 9 bases to trimming and J lost 5 bases; unmatched junction nucleotides: 10. Germline V gene data show CDR1 as MDHEN and CDR2 as SYDVKM. CDR3 nucleotides: TGTGCCAGTATAAAAGACAGGGCCAATAATTCACCCCTCCACTTT. Protein product: CASIKDRANNSPLHF.

At least ten counts were recorded for this clonotype. The DNA for the CDR3 is TGCGCCAGCAGCTTGGTGGGACAGGGTGCCACTGAAGCTTTCTTT. Translation: CASSLVGQGATEAFF. This chain links TRBV5-1 with TRBJ1-1, with 9 nucleotides matching TRBD1. This CDR3 has 15 amino acids. Germline trimming cut 0 bases from V and 4 bases from J; bases unmatched to any gene: 4. Germline assignment: CDR1 SGHRS and CDR2 YFSETQ.

Here the CDR3 reads CASSSNYGTGGYEQYF. The CDR3 bases are TGTGCCAGCAGTTCTAATTATGGGACAGGGGGTTACGAGCAGTACTTC. The rearrangement links TRBV12-3 or TRBV12-4 to TRBJ2-7; the match to TRBD1 covers 11 bases. Trimming cost V 4 bases and J 4 bases; bases outside gene matches: 9. The CDR3 extends over 16 amino acids.

This clonotype was seen repeatedly, ten times or more. V usage is TRBV7-3 and J usage is TRBJ2-5; no reliable D call. Germline assignment: CDR1 SGHTA and CDR2 FQGTGA. This CDR3 is built from 13 residues. The V end was cut by 1 base, the J end by 5 bases, with 8 bases between. The DNA for the CDR3 is TGTGCCAGCAGCTTAAATAGCCCGGAGACCCAGTACTTC. Translating it yields CASSLNSPETQYF.

This clonotype was seen repeatedly, ten times or more. The chain links TRBV7-2 to TRBJ1-2, with TRBD1 matching over 7 bases. With V trimmed by 6 bases and J by 4 bases, 11 bases remained unmatched. The germline CDR1 and CDR2 sequences are SGHTA and FQGNSA. This CDR3 region has 15 residues. The CDR3 DNA sequence: TGTGCCAGCAGTACCTACAGGGGAATCGGCTATGGCTACACCTTC. Amino acids: CASSTYRGIGYGYTF.

This clonotype has at least ten counts. The genes are TRBV6-1 and TRBJ1-2; D gene uncertain. The CDR3 extends over 11 amino acids. Germline loops: CDR1 MNHNS, CDR2 SASEGT. Trimming removed 8 bases from V and 1 base from J, with 5 bases in between. CDR3 DNA sequence: TGTGCCAGCGCAATTAACTATGGCTACACCTTC. Its translation is CASAINYGYTF.

This clonotype was detected ten times or more. This chain links TRBV2 with TRBJ2-1; the match to TRBD2 covers 13 bases. Per germline, CDR1 SNHLY and CDR2 FYNNEI. Trimming at V came to 2 bases and at J to 4 bases, leaving 2 bases not matched to a gene. This CDR3 is built from 16 residues. CDR3 DNA: TGTGCCAGCAGTGAAACTAGCGGGAGGGCTTACAATGAGCAGTTCTTC. Translating it yields CASSETSGRAYNEQFF.

This clonotype has more than one count but fewer than ten. The chain joins TRBV6-1 to TRBJ2-1; 7 bases are a match to TRBD2. This CDR3 comprises 16 residues. J was trimmed by 2 bases and V by 8 bases; bases with no gene match: 12. Germline V gene data show CDR1 as MNHNS and CDR2 as SASEGT. CDR3 protein: CASRHRGEITYNEQFF. The DNA for the CDR3 is TGTGCCAGCCGCCACCGGGGGGAGATCACCTACAATGAGCAGTTCTTC.

This chain uses TRBV29-1 with TRBJ1-2; D might be TRBD1 (6 bases). The CDR3 spans 14 residues. From germline, CDR1 is SQVTM and CDR2 ANQGSEA. The CDR3 DNA reads as TGCAGTGCTAGGGGGAGGGAACCGAACTATGGCTACACCTTC. Translating gives CSARGREPNYGYTF.

This clonotype showed up many times. V usage is TRBV20-1 and J usage is TRBJ2-7; 11 positions agree with TRBD2. The CDR3 is made up of 14 amino acids. Germline V gives CDR1 DFQATT, CDR2 SNEGSKA (reference sequence). With 3 bases clipped from V and 7 bases from J, the junction kept 8 bases outside the gene matches. The CDR3: CSARNSGGAWEQYF. The CDR3 DNA is TGCAGTGCTAGGAATAGCGGGGGGGCTTGGGAGCAGTACTTC.

This clonotype was counted between two and nine times. The CDR3 sequence is CASSLGQALGESKPLHF. The DNA of the CDR3 is TGCGCCAGCAGCTTGGGGCAGGCTTTGGGGGAATCAAAACCCCTCCACTTT. This chain links TRBV5-1 with TRBJ1-6; TRBD1 is a possible D gene (5 bases). This CDR3 is built from 17 residues. Looked up from germline, CDR1 is SGHRS and CDR2 is YFSETQ. The germline V and J ends were trimmed by 0 bases and 12 bases, with 22 bases remaining between them.